The following is a T cell receptor beta chain sequence with its context. Its specificity is not known. These data originate in a study of T cell responses to AZD1222 COVID-19 vaccine. Study-wide results and caveats: The donors showed a predominance of white British ancestry and of females, with possible underestimation of clonal diversity. Spike-specific TCR breadth and depth went up after people got two AZD1222 doses. Baseline seropositivity occurred in only a handful of AZD1222 recipients. Nearly half of unique spike-specific TCRs reportedly avoided B.1.351 and B.1.1.7 mutated regions.

Only in-frame clones appear in the TCRdb table, and some are missing; sequencing was by immunoSEQ multiplex PCR. The profile covers 150,000 or so clones, with approximately 93% appearing a single time and roughly 0.9% taken by the ten largest. Germline V gene lookup returns CDR1 MGHRA and CDR2 YSYEKL. This CDR3 comprises 16 residues. Trimming cost V 2 bases and J 4 bases, with 17 bases left between them. The rearrangement links TRBV4-1 to TRBJ1-2; D call uncertain. This receptor was identified in an adult in good health. The specimen comprised peripheral blood, sampled on day 0 of AZD1222 vaccination. For the CDR3, the DNA is TGCGCCAGCAGCCAATCCGCGGGCAGATCGATCTATGGCTACACCTTC. It encodes CASSQSAGRSIYGYTF.